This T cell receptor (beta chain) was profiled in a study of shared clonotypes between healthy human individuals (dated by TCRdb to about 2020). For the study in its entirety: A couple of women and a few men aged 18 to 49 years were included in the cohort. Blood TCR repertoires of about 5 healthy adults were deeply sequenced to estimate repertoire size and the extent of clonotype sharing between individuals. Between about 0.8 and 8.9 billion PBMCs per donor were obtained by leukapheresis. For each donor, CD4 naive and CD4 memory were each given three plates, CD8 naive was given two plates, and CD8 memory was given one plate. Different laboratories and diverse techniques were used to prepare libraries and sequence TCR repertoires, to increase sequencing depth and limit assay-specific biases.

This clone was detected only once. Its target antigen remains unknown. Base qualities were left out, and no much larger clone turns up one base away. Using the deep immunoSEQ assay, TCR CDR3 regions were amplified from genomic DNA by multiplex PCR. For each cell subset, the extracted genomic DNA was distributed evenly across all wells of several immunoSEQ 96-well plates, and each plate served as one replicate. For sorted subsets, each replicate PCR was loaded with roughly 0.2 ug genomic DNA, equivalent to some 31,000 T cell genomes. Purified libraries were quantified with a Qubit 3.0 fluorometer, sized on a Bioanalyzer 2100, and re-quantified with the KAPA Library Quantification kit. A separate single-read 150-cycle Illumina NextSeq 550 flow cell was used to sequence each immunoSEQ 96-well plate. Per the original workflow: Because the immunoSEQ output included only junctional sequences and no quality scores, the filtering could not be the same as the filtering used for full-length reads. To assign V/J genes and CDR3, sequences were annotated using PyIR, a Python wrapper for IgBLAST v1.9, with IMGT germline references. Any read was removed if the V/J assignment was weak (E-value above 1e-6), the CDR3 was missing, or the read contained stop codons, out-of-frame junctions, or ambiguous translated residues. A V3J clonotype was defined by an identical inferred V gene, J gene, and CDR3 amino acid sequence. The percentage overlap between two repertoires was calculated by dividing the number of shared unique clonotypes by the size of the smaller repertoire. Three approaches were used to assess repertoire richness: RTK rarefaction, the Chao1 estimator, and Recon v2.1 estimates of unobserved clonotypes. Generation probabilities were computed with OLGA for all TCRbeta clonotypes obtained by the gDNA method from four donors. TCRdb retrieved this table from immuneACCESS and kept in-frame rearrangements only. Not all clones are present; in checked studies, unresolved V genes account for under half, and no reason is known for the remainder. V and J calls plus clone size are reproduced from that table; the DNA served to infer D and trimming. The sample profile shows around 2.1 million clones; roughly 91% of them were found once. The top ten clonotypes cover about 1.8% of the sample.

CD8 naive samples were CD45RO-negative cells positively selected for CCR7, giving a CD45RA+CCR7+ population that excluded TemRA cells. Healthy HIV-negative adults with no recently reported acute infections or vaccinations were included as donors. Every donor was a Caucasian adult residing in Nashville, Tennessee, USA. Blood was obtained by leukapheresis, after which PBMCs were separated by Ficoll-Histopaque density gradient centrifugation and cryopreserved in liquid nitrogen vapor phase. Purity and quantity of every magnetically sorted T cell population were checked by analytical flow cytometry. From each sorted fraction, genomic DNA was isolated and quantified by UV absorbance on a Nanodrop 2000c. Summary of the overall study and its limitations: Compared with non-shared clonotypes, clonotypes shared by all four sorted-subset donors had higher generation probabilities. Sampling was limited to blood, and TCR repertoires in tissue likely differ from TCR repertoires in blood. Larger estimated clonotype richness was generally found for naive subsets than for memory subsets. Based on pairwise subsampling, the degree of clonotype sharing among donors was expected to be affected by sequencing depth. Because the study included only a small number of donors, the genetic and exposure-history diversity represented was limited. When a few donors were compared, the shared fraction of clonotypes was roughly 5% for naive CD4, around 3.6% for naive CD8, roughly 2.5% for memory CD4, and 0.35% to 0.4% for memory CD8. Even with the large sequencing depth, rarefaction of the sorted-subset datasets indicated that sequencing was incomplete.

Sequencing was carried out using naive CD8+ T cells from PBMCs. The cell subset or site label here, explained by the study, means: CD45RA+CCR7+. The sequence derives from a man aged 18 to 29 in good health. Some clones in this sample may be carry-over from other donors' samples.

CDR3 protein: CASSVLTSTEAFF. Here is the DNA: TGTGCCAGCAGTGTTTTAACGAGCACTGAAGCTTTCTTT. This chain is built from TRBV2 and TRBJ1-1; confidence is insufficient to name the D gene. V is clipped by 4 bases and J by 4 bases, and the sequence between their germline boundaries is 10 bases long. Inclusive of the bounding cysteine and phenylalanine, the CDR3 is 13 residues long. Only the CDR3 part of the read is kept: 39 bases, read in frame from the first base. Looking up the germline V gene yields CDR1 SNHLY and CDR2 FYNNEI.